This record concerns one T cell receptor beta chain sequence. Its antigen is unknown. V lost 4 bases, J lost 6 bases, and 9 bases lay in between. CDR3 length equals 12 residues. Per the germline V gene, CDR1 is SNHLY and CDR2 is FYNNEI. This sample is drawn from a study of cytomegalovirus exposure and HLA in healthy donors. Study information: A data release that came early held approximately 92 million unique TCRs from HLA-typed donors. General observations from the study: A list of around 160 TCR beta chains associated with cytomegalovirus was given.

This PCR relied on a set of 60 Vbeta primers and 13 Jbeta primers. Data came from immunoSEQ multiplex PCR; TCRdb stores just in-frame clones and leaves some out. The sample shows 150,000 to 200,000 clones, roughly two thirds of them seen only once. Samples came from healthy bone marrow donors. V is TRBV2 and J is TRBJ1-2; TRBD1 is a possible D gene (6 bases). The TCR was taken from a woman aged 25 to 39 in good health and CMV-seronegative. Material: PBMCs. The CDR3 loop is CASSGTDDGYTF. The CDR3 bases are TGTGCCAGCAGTGGGACAGACGATGGCTACACCTTC. The variable domain in full, with the rest retrieved from reference TRBV2 and TRBJ1-2, is EPEVTQTPSHQVTQMGQEVILRCVPISNHLYFYWYRQILGQKVEFLVSFYNNEISEKSEIFDDQFSVERPDGSNFTLKIRSTKLEDSAMYFCASSGTDDGYTFGSGTRLTVV.